This T cell receptor (beta chain) was identified during a study of shared clonotypes between healthy human individuals. Every immunoSEQ plate was one replicate of a subset's evenly spread DNA. DNA input for the unsorted PBMC replicate PCRs was roughly 330 ng, 25,000 to 30,000 T cell genomes. The unsorted PBMC sample used ten immunoSEQ deep assay plates. The protocol was immunoSEQ multiplex PCR, while the TCRdb copy is restricted to in-frame clones and leaves out a portion. The repertoire consists of a few hundred thousand clones, with roughly four fifths occurring once and the leading ten covering approximately 12%. This clone appeared many times. This CDR3 contains 15 residues. V lost 1 base and J lost 2, with 9 bases in between. Looked up from germline, CDR1 is SGHDN and CDR2 is FVKESK.

The specimen sequenced was PBMCs. The rearrangement links TRBV14 to TRBJ1-3; no firm D call. The source is a woman aged 40 to 50 in good health. Some clones in this sample may be carry-over from other donors' samples. As DNA, the CDR3 is TGTGCCAGCAGCCAAGTCTGGGGTACTGGAAACACCATATATTTT. Translation: CASSQVWGTGNTIYF.